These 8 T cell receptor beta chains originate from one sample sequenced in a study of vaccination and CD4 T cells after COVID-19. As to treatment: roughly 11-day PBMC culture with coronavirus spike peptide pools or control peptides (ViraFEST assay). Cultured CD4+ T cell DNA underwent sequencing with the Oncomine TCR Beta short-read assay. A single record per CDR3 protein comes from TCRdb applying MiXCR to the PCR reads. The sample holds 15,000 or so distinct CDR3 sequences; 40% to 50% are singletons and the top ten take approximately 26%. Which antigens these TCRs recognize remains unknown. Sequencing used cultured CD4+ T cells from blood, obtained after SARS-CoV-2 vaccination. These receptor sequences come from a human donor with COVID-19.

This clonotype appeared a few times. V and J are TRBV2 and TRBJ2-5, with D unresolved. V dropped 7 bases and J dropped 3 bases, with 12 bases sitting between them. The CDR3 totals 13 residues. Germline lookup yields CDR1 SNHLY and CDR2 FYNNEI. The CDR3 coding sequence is TGTGCCAGCAACGTTTGGGGTAAAGAGACCCAGTACTTC. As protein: CASNVWGKETQYF. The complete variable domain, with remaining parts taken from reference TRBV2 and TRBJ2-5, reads EPEVTQTPSHQVTQMGQEVILRCVPISNHLYFYWYRQILGQKVEFLVSFYNNEISEKSEIFDDQFSVERPDGSNFTLKIRSTKLEDSAMYFCASNVWGKETQYFGPGTRLLVL.

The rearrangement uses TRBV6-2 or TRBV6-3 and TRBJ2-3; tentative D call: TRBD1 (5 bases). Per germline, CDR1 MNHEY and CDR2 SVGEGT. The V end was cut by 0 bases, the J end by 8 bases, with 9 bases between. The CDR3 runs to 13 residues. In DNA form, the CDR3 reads TGTGCCAGCAGTTACTCGGACACTGCTACGCAGTATTTT. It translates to CASSYSDTATQYF.

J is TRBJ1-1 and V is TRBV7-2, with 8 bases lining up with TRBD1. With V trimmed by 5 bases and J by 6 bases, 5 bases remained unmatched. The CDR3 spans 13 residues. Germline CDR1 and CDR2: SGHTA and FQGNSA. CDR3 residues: CASSPDRGAEAFF. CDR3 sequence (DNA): TGTGCCAGCAGCCCCGACAGGGGTGCTGAAGCTTTCTTT.

The CDR3 DNA reads TGTGCCTGGGGAGGGCTCTATGGCTACACCTTC. Amino acid sequence: CAWGGLYGYTF. The rearrangement uses TRBV30 and TRBJ1-2; D gene uncertain. From germline, CDR1 is GTSNPN and CDR2 SVGIG (reference sequence). V lost 5 bases to trimming and J lost 4 bases, with 8 bases between them. There are 11 residues in the CDR3.

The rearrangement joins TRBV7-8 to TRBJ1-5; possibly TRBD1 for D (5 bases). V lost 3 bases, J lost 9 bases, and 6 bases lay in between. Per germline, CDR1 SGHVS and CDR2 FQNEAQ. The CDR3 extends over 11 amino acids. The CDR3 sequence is CASSFRGPQHF. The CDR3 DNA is TGTGCCAGCAGCTTTAGGGGGCCCCAGCATTTT.

This chain's CDR3 is CASSPNNRVTQHF. As DNA, the CDR3 is TGTGCCAGCTCACCCAATAACAGGGTGACCCAGCATTTT. The J gene is TRBJ1-5, the V gene TRBV18, with D perhaps TRBD1 (6 bases). The V and J ends lost 3 bases and 11 bases respectively, with 14 bases between them. There are 13 residues in the CDR3. CDR1 KGHSH and CDR2 LQKENI come from the germline V gene.

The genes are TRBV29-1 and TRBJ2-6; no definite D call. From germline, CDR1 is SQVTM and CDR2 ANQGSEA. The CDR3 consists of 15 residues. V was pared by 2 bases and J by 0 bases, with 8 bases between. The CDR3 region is CSVESRTSGANVLTF. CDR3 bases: TGCAGCGTTGAATCGCGGACCTCTGGGGCCAACGTCCTGACTTTC.

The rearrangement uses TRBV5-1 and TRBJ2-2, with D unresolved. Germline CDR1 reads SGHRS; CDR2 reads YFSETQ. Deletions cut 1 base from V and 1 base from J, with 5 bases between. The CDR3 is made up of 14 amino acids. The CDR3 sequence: CASSLRRNTGELFF. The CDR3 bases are TGCGCCAGCAGCTTGAGGAGGAACACCGGGGAGCTGTTTTTT.